The rows below give T cell receptor beta chains drawn from one sample of a study of blood T cell repertoires in COVID-19. Produced via immunoSEQ multiplex PCR; TCRdb's table is partial and in-frame only. The table includes about 93,000 clones, 89% detected once. Source material: peripheral blood. These receptors all come from a man in his forties or fifties with acute or convalescent COVID-19. CDR3s include the opening cysteine and the closing phenylalanine or tryptophan. D genes are given only for firm matches. Only part of the rows carry a size: once, few, many, or a class if the clone is expanded.

j_gene,d_gene,abundance,v_gene,CDR3nt,CDR3aa
TRBJ2-3,TRBD2,-,TRBV5-4,TGTGCCAGCAGCATCAAAGCGGGGGCGGGCACAGATACGCAGTATTTT,CASSIKAGAGTDTQYF
TRBJ1-2,TRBD1,once,TRBV6-5,TGTGCCAGCGGATCTCACAGGGGGCGCTTCAATGGCTACACCTTC,CASGSHRGRFNGYTF
TRBJ1-2,TRBD1,once,TRBV5-4,TGTGCCAGCAGCTCGATCCCGGGACAGGGATACGACTATGGCTACACCTTC,CASSSIPGQGYDYGYTF
TRBJ2-1,TRBD2,-,TRBV7-3,TGTGCCAGCAGCCCGACCGGACTAGCGGGAGGGCCCTCCTACAATGAGCAGTTCTTC,CASSPTGLAGGPSYNEQFF
TRBJ1-2,TRBD1,-,TRBV6-5,TGTGCCAGCAGTTCCCGGACAGGGCCGTTATATGGCTACACCTTC,CASSSRTGPLYGYTF
TRBJ1-3,TRBD1,-,TRBV7-2,TGTGCCAGCAGCTTAGACAGGGGATCTGGAAACACCATATATTTT,CASSLDRGSGNTIYF
TRBJ1-4,TRBD1,-,TRBV5-1,TGCGCCAGCAGCTCCGGGACAGTTCCTGAAAAACTGTTTTTT,CASSSGTVPEKLFF
TRBJ2-1,-,-,TRBV7-9,TGTGCCAGCAGCTATACCCTAGAGCAGTTCTTC,CASSYTLEQFF
TRBJ2-5,-,-,TRBV19,TGTGCCAGTCGGAGGGACCGCTGGGAGACCCAGTACTTC,CASRRDRWETQYF
TRBJ2-1,TRBD2,-,TRBV14,TGTGCCAGCACTAATATTGACGGGGGGGCCATCAATGAGCAGTTCTTC,CASTNIDGGAINEQFF
TRBJ2-6,-,-,TRBV11-2,TGTGCCAGCAGCTTTAGCTTAAGGAGGGGCTTGGGGGCCAACGTCCTGACTTTC,CASSFSLRRGLGANVLTF
TRBJ1-2,-,-,TRBV27,TGTGCCAGCAGTTTAGGGCAGGGCTATGGCTACACCTTC,CASSLGQGYGYTF
TRBJ2-2,TRBD1,-,TRBV14,TGTGCCAGCAGCCAAGGCGGACAGGGGAGGGTTTGGAACACCGGGGAGCTGTTTTTT,CASSQGGQGRVWNTGELFF
TRBJ1-1,TRBD1,-,TRBV7-3,TGTGCCAGCAGCTTGACAGGGGCCACTGAAGCTTTCTTT,CASSLTGATEAFF
TRBJ1-1,TRBD1,-,TRBV4-1,TGCGCCAGCAGCCCCCAGGGGGCGCACACTGAAGCTTTCTTT,CASSPQGAHTEAFF
TRBJ2-3,-,-,TRBV7-2,TGTGCCAGCAGCTTAGCGGGAGTCTCGAATACGCAGTATTTT,CASSLAGVSNTQYF
TRBJ1-1,-,-,TRBV5-6,TGTGCCAGCAGCTTACAGGGAGCCCTGACTGAAGCTTTCTTT,CASSLQGALTEAFF
TRBJ1-6,TRBD1,few,TRBV5-1,TGCGCCAGCAGCTCCCACAGGGGAGGTTCACCCCTCCACTTT,CASSSHRGGSPLHF
TRBJ1-1,-,-,TRBV7-2,TGTGCCAGCAGCCCCCTCAGGGGAACGGCTGAAGCTTTCTTT,CASSPLRGTAEAFF
TRBJ2-6,-,-,TRBV9,TGTGCCAGCGGGCCTCAGGGTGTTGGGGCCAACGTCCTGACTTTC,CASGPQGVGANVLTF
TRBJ1-2,-,few,TRBV20-1,TGCAGTGCTACTGACTTTCGGTCGGACTATGGCTACACCTTC,CSATDFRSDYGYTF
TRBJ1-5,-,-,TRBV18,TGTGCCAGCTCATCTAGAGGAGGTAATCAGCCCCAGCATTTT,CASSSRGGNQPQHF
TRBJ2-5,-,few,TRBV24-1,TGTGCCACCAGTGACAGAAAAACCCCGGGACTGAACCAAGAGACCCAGTACTTC,CATSDRKTPGLNQETQYF
TRBJ1-1,TRBD1,-,TRBV19,TGTGCCAGTAGTTCTCCAGGGGGTGAGAACACTGAAGCTTTCTTT,CASSSPGGENTEAFF
TRBJ1-6,-,-,TRBV7-9,TGTGCCAGCAGCTCGGGGGTGGGCTATAATTCACCCCTCCACTTT,CASSSGVGYNSPLHF
TRBJ2-7,-,few,TRBV24-1,TGTGCCACAGCGAGCGGTCTAACCGCTTCCTCGGGCGAGCAGTACTTC,CATASGLTASSGEQYF
TRBJ2-1,TRBD1,-,TRBV11-2,TGTGCCAGCAGCCCCCGGACAGGGAGACCTAACAATGAGCAGTTCTTC,CASSPRTGRPNNEQFF
TRBJ2-7,TRBD2,-,TRBV19,TGTGCCAGTAGTATCGGGGTGAGCGGGAGTTTGGACGAGCAGTACTTC,CASSIGVSGSLDEQYF
TRBJ2-3,TRBD1,-,TRBV5-8,TGTGCCAGCAGCCTTCGACAGGGTTGGAATTTT,CASSLRQGWNF
TRBJ1-2,-,-,TRBV6-4,TGTGCCAGCAGTCTTTCGGGGGGTTTTCGAGGCTATGGCTACACCTTC,CASSLSGGFRGYGYTF
TRBJ1-1,TRBD1,-,TRBV3-1/TRBV3-2,TGTGCCAGCAGCCAAGCAGACAGGGCCCCGAGAGCTTTCTTT,CASSQADRAPRAFF
TRBJ2-1,TRBD2,-,TRBV7-9,TGTGCCAGCAGCCTCGGGACTAGCGGGAGCACTGAGCAGTTCTTC,CASSLGTSGSTEQFF
TRBJ2-2,TRBD2,few,TRBV11-2,TGTGCCAGCTCACCTAGCGGGGGATACACCGGGGAGCTGTTTTTT,CASSPSGGYTGELFF
TRBJ2-3,TRBD2,-,TRBV6-5,TGTGCCAGCAACCCTAGCGGGGCAGATACGCAGTATTTT,CASNPSGADTQYF
TRBJ2-5,TRBD2,-,TRBV18,TGTGCCAGCTCACCCCCGGGACTAGCGGGAAGGGAGACCCAGTACTTC,CASSPPGLAGRETQYF
TRBJ2-3,TRBD2,-,TRBV13,TGTGCCAGCAGCTCCGGGACTAGCGGGATAGGTTCCGCAGATACGCAGTATTTT,CASSSGTSGIGSADTQYF
TRBJ1-3,TRBD1,-,TRBV7-6,TGTGCCAGCAGCTTGAACAGGGGGAATGGAAACACCATATATTTT,CASSLNRGNGNTIYF
TRBJ1-3,-,-,TRBV6-5,TGTGCCAGCAGTTACTCCCCAGGGGGAAACACCATATATTTT,CASSYSPGGNTIYF
TRBJ2-2,-,-,TRBV7-2,TGTGCCAGCAGCTTACGGGGGGCGGACACCGGGGAGCTGTTTTTT,CASSLRGADTGELFF
TRBJ2-1,TRBD2,-,TRBV27,TGTGCCAGCAGTGGGAATCCTAGCGGGGACTTTCACAATGAGCAGTTCTTC,CASSGNPSGDFHNEQFF
TRBJ2-2,-,-,TRBV7-3,TGTGCCAGCAGCCACGAGGACAGCCCAAACACCGGGGAGCTGTTTTTT,CASSHEDSPNTGELFF
TRBJ2-5,-,few,TRBV6-6,TGTGCCAGCAGTTCCCACTCACAGGAGACCCAGTACTTC,CASSSHSQETQYF
TRBJ2-1,TRBD2,-,TRBV6-5,TGTGCCAGCAGTTACGGGACTAGCGGGCCCTACAATGAGCAGTTCTTC,CASSYGTSGPYNEQFF
TRBJ2-5,-,-,TRBV9,TGTGCCAGCAGCGGTAGAGGGAATAAGGGAGAGACCCAGTACTTC,CASSGRGNKGETQYF
TRBJ2-7,-,-,TRBV14,TGTGCCAGCAGTCCCCTCGGCTACGAGCAGTACTTC,CASSPLGYEQYF
TRBJ2-2,TRBD2,-,TRBV7-3,TGTGCCAGCCGGTCGGGCGGGAGGGGAACCGGGGAGCTGTTTTTT,CASRSGGRGTGELFF
TRBJ1-1,-,once,TRBV10-3,TGTGCCATCAGAGAGGGGCCGGCTTTCTTT,CAIREGPAFF
TRBJ2-7,-,few,TRBV18,TGTGCCAGCTCGGCCGGGATAGACCACGAGCAGTACTTC,CASSAGIDHEQYF
TRBJ1-2,-,few,TRBV5-4,TGTGCCAGCAGCTTGGGACAGTCTAAAGGAAGTAATGGCTACACCTTC,CASSLGQSKGSNGYTF
TRBJ1-4,TRBD1,-,TRBV18,TGTGCCAGCTCACTTAACCCGACAGGGCCAAATGAAAAACTGTTTTTT,CASSLNPTGPNEKLFF
TRBJ1-1,TRBD1,-,TRBV7-2,TGTGCCAGCAGCCCCGACAGGGGAGGTTCATGGGCTTTCTTT,CASSPDRGGSWAFF
TRBJ2-2,TRBD1,-,TRBV5-4,TGTGCCAGCAGCAGTAGGACAGGGAAGAACACCGGGGAGCTGTTTTTT,CASSSRTGKNTGELFF
TRBJ1-1,-,few,TRBV6-4,TGTGCCAGCAGTGAGACTAATATGAACACTGAAGCTTTCTTT,CASSETNMNTEAFF
TRBJ2-7,-,-,TRBV6-1,TGTGCCAGCAGTGAAGCTCCAGGGCAATCCTACGAGCAGTACTTC,CASSEAPGQSYEQYF
TRBJ2-5,TRBD2,-,TRBV5-4,TGTGCCAGCAGCTGGGAGGGGACTAGCGTGACAACGGTACAAGAGACCCAGTACTTC,CASSWEGTSVTTVQETQYF
TRBJ2-3,-,-,TRBV2,TGTGCCAGCAGTCCCCGACAGGTTACAGATACGCAGTATTTT,CASSPRQVTDTQYF
TRBJ2-4,TRBD2,-,TRBV24-1,TGTGCCACCAGTTCGGCCCCGGGCGGGGGCATTCAGTACTTC,CATSSAPGGGIQYF